This TCR beta chain is from a study of T cell responses to AZD1222 COVID-19 vaccine (dated by TCRdb to about 2021). Some background on the complete study: AZD1222 recipients whose second dose came at about 4 weeks and those whose second dose came at about 12 weeks were combined into one group, since spike-specific TCR depth and breadth did not differ between the two schedules. TCR sequencing covered roughly 230 trial participants: approximately 200 given two doses of AZD1222 and about 26 given two doses of MenACWY control vaccine. Enrollment into the trials was organized by age into subgroups of 18-55, 56-69 and 70-plus years, and those subgroups contained roughly 150, 30 and 60 TCR-sequenced participants, respectively. The full study reports these points: Conclusions about previously exposed vaccinees are limited because only six or seven AZD1222 recipients were SARS-CoV-2 seropositive at baseline. The vaccine-associated CD4 TCRs covered the entire spike protein, and the dominant responses fell in regions 160-218 and 743-854. Nearly half of unique spike-specific TCRs reportedly recognized epitopes outside regions mutated in the B.1.351 and B.1.1.7 variants. A significant rise in spike-specific TCR breadth and depth was observed after two AZD1222 doses relative to day 0 and relative to MenACWY recipients. Participants were mostly white British and included more females than males, and it was suggested by the authors that clonal diversity may have been underestimated. Because no samples from the day 14 peak response were available, repertoires could be characterized only after the peak T cell response. In the small 56-69-year group, the increase in depth fell short of significance, most likely because of low power.

Trimming takes 2 bases off V and 0 bases off J; junction bases not matched to a gene: 4. The germline V gene gives CDR1 as SGHRS and CDR2 as YFSETQ. The CDR3, cysteine through phenylalanine, is 15 amino acids long. Only the CDR3 part of the read is kept: 45 bases, read in frame from the first base. The CDR3 regions of human TCRbeta chains were analyzed by immunosequencing. The study's own analysis went as follows. Repertoire TCRs were matched against a reference library of SARS-CoV-2-specific TCRs generated with the MIRA antigen-specificity platform. Breadth meant the fraction of unique TCRs that were SARS-CoV-2-associated, whereas depth meant the fraction of total T cells that were SARS-CoV-2-associated. Using the MIRA data, every spike-specific TCR was mapped to the spike region that the TCR reacted to and assigned to either a CD4 or a CD8 class. Log10-transformed breadth and depth values were compared by one-way ANOVA with Sidak's multiple comparisons tests. The source is immuneACCESS, and TCRdb retained only in-frame sequences with V and J called. Part of the clones is not carried over; for the studies checked, unresolved V genes explain less than half of this, and the remainder is unexplained. That table supplies the V and J calls and clone size; D and trimming were determined from the DNA. The table for this sample lists 150,000 to 200,000 clones; around nine tenths of them were counted only once. The ten most abundant clones make up approximately 3% of the sample.

The time point label, as the study defines it: baseline before first vaccination. Samples from vaccinated people were obtained from the UK trials COV001 and COV002, which included a single-blind randomized controlled phase 2/3 trial of AZD1222 (ChAdOx1 nCoV-19) in healthy adults. For TCRbeta chain sequencing, PBMC samples from trial participants were taken at day 0 and at day 28 after the second dose. Regarding this clone: Its antigen is still unknown. Per-base qualities were not stored, and no clone one base away is much larger.

The chain uses TRBV5-1 and TRBJ1-2, with TRBD1 identical over 7 junction bases. Sequences were derived from peripheral blood, sampled on day 0 of AZD1222 vaccination. The clonotype was recovered from an adult in good health. In nucleotides, the sequence is TGCGCCAGCAGCTTAGACAGGGTTCCTAACTATGGCTACACCTTC. This gives the protein CASSLDRVPNYGYTF.